This TCR beta chain was profiled in a study of shared clonotypes between healthy human individuals. Whole-study findings and limits: How much donors shared clonotypes was expected to be affected by sequencing depth. Memory subsets generally showed lower estimated richness than naive subsets.

With regard to this clone: Its antigen is undetermined.

A deep-level run was used for the assay. Using immunoSEQ multiplex PCR, the repertoire was profiled, and TCRdb retains in-frame clones only, with some absent. The sample consists of 2 million to 2.5 million clones, 92% of them appearing once. The CDR3 is 16 residues long. Trimming removed 5 bases from V and 2 bases from J; junction bases left unmatched: 9. Germline V lookup: CDR1 MNHEY, CDR2 SMNVEV (reference sequence). The sequenced sample was naive CD4+ T cells from PBMCs. Subset here: CD45RA+ positively selected. The V call is TRBV27, the J call TRBJ1-1; TRBD1 matches 9 bases. The clonotype originates from a man aged 18-30 years in good health. Some clones in this sample may be carry-over from other donors' samples. Here the CDR3 reads CASSPYVTGGNTEAFF. Written as DNA, the CDR3 is TGTGCCAGCAGTCCGTACGTGACAGGGGGAAACACTGAAGCTTTCTTT.